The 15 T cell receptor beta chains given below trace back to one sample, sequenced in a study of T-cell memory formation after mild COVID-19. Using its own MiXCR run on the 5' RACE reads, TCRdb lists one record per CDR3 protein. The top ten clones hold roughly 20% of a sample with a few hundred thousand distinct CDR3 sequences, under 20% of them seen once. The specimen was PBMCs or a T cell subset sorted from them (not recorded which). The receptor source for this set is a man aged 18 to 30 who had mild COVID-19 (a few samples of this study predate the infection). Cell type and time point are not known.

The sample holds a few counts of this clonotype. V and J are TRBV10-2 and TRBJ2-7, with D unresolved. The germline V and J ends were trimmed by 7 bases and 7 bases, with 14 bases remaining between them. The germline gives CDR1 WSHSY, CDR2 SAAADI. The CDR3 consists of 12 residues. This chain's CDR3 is CASMPTALEQYF. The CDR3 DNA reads TGCGCCAGCATGCCGACCGCTTTGGAGCAGTACTTC.

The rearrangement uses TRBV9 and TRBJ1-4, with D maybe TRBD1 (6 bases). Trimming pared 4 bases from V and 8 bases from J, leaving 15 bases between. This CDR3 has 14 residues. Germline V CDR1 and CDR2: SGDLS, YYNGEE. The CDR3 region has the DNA TGTGCCAGCAGCCGTGGGAGGGGGGGAGAAAAACTGTTTTTT. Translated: CASSRGRGGEKLFF.

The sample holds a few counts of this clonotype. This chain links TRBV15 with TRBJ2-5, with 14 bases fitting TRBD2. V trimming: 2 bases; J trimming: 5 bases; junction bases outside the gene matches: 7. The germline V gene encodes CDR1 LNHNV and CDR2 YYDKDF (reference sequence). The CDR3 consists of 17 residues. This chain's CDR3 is CATSRPGTSGGGETQYF. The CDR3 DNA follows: TGTGCCACCAGCAGACCGGGGACTAGCGGGGGCGGGGAGACCCAGTACTTC.

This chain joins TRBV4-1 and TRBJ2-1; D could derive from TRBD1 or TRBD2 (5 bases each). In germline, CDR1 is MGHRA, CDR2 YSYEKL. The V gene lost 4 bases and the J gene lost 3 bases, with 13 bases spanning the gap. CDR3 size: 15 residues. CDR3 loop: CASSLGTVDYNEQFF. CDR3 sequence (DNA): TGCGCCAGCAGCCTCGGGACCGTAGACTACAATGAGCAGTTCTTC.

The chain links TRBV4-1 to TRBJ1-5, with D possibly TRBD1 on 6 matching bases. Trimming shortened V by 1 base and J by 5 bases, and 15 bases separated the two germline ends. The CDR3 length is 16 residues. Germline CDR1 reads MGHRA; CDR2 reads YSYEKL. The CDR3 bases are TGCGCCAGCAGCCAAGGATGGGTGGCAGGGGATCAGCCCCAGCATTTT. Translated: CASSQGWVAGDQPQHF.

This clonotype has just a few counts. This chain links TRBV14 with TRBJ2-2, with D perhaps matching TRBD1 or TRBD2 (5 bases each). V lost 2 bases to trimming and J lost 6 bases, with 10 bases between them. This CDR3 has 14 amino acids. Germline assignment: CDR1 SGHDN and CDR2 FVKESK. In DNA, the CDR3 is TGTGCCAGCAGCCAACTACTGGGGGCCGGGGAGCTGTTTTTT. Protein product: CASSQLLGAGELFF.

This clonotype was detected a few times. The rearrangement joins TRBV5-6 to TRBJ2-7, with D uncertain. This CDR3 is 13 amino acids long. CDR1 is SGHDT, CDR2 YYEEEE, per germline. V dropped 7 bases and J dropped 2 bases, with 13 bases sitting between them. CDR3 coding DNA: TGTGCCAGCTCCAACCTAATAACCTACGAGCAGTACTTC. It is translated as CASSNLITYEQYF.

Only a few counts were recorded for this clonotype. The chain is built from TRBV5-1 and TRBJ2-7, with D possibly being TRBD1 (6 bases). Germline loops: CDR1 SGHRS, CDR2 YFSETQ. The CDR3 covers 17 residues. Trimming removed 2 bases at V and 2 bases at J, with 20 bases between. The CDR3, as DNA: TGCGCCAGCAGCTTACGAGGGGACAACCCTGACCCCTACGAGCAGTACTTC. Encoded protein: CASSLRGDNPDPYEQYF. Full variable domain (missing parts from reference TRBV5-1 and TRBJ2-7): KAGVTQTPRYLIKTRGQQVTLSCSPISGHRSVSWYQQTPGQGLQFLFEYFSETQRNKGNFPGRFSGRQFSNSRSEMNVSTLELGDSALYLCASSLRGDNPDPYEQYFGPGTRLTVT.

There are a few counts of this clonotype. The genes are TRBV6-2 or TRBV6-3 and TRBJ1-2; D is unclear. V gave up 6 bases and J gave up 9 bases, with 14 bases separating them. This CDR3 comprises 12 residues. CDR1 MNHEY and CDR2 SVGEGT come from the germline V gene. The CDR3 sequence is CASRPDKQSYTF. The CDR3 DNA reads TGTGCCAGCAGGCCCGATAAGCAGAGCTACACCTTC.

CDR3 region: CASRPGSGVGQFF. The CDR3 nucleotides read TGTGCCAGCAGACCTGGTAGCGGTGTGGGGCAGTTCTTC. The rearrangement uses TRBV11-2 and TRBJ2-1; D is possibly TRBD2 (6 bases). There are 13 residues in the CDR3. Trimming removed 6 bases from V and 12 bases from J, with 18 bases in between. Germline V gene lookup returns CDR1 SGHAT and CDR2 FQNNGV.

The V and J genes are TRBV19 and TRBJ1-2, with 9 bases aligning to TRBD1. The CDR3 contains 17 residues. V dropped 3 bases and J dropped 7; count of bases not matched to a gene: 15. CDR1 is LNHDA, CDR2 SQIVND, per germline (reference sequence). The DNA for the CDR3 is TGTGCCAGTAGTATGATCGGGACAGGGCTTCAAGTCGGTGGCTACACCTTC. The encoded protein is CASSMIGTGLQVGGYTF.

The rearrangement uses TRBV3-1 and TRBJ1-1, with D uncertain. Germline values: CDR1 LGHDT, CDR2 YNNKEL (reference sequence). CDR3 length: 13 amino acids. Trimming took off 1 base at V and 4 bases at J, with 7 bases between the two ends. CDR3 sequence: CASSQGERTEAFF. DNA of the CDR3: TGTGCCAGCAGCCAAGGGGAGCGCACTGAAGCTTTCTTT.

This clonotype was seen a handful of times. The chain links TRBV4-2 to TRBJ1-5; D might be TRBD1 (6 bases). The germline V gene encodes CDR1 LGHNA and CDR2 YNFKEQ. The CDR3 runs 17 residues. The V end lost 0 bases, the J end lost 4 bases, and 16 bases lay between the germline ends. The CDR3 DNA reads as TGTGCCAGCAGCCAAGATCCTCAGGGGCCCCTAAATCAGCCCCAGCATTTT. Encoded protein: CASSQDPQGPLNQPQHF.

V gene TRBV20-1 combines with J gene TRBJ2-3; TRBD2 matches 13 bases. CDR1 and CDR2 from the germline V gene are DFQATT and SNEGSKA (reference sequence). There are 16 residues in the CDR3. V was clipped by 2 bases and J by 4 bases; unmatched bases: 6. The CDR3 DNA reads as TGCAGTGCTAGATCCCCGACTAGCGGGGGGCCAGATACGCAGTATTTT. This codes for CSARSPTSGGPDTQYF.

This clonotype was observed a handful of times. CDR3 sequence (DNA): TGTGCCAGCAGCTTAGAAGTCCTCCCGGAGGAGACCCAGTACTTC. It yields the protein CASSLEVLPEETQYF. This chain links TRBV11-2 with TRBJ2-5; D remains ambiguous. From germline, CDR1 is SGHAT and CDR2 FQNNGV. Trimming shortened V by 0 bases and J by 5 bases, and 13 bases separated the two germline ends. This CDR3 has 15 residues.